This entry lists 22 T cell receptor beta chains sequenced from one sample in a study of shared clonotypes between healthy human individuals (dated by TCRdb to the early 2020s). Libraries were prepared through the immunoSEQ multiplex PCR assay. TCRdb stores this immuneACCESS table with in-frame sequences only. Part of the clones is absent; in the studies checked, under half of the shortfall reflects unresolved V genes, and no reason is known for the rest. A total of about 2.3 million clones appear in this sample, roughly 93% of them only once. 0.35% to 0.45% of the sample is taken by the ten largest. Source material: naive CD4+ T cells from PBMCs. The cell subset or site label on this specimen signifies: CD45RA+ positively selected. The receptor set was obtained from a man between 18 and 35 years old in good health. Some clones in this sample may be carry-over from other donors' samples.

The J gene is TRBJ2-1, the V gene TRBV4-3, with TRBD2 matching 12 bases. Germline V gene sequence: CDR1 LGHNA, CDR2 YSLEER. Trimming removed 5 bases from V and 5 bases from J; junction bases left unmatched: 4. The CDR3 is 15 amino acids. The CDR3 coding sequence is TGCGCCAGCAGCAGACGGACTAGCGGGAACAATGAGCAGTTCTTC. Translating gives CASSRRTSGNNEQFF.

This chain connects TRBV5-1 to TRBJ2-2, with D possibly matching TRBD2 (5 bases). The CDR3 consists of 15 residues. Germline assignment: CDR1 SGHRS and CDR2 YFSETQ. Trimming shortened V by 0 bases and J by 6 bases, and 12 bases separated the two germline ends. CDR3 residues: CASSLVREVPGELFF. Here the CDR3 DNA reads TGCGCCAGCAGCTTGGTGAGGGAAGTCCCCGGGGAGCTGTTTTTT.

The chain joins TRBV19 to TRBJ2-1; the D gene is possibly TRBD2 (5 bases). CDR1 LNHDA and CDR2 SQIVND come from the germline V gene (reference sequence). The CDR3 length is 15 residues. Trimming cost V 5 bases and J 2 bases, with 13 bases left between them. The CDR3 region is CASSDQRTTYNEQFF. CDR3 sequence (DNA): TGTGCCAGTAGTGATCAGCGGACGACCTACAATGAGCAGTTCTTC.

The chain has TRBV7-2 and TRBJ1-2, with D possibly being TRBD1 (6 bases). This CDR3 region has 11 residues. V gave up 3 bases and J gave up 11 bases, with 10 bases separating them. Germline CDR1 is SGHTA and CDR2 is FQGNSA. For the CDR3, the DNA is TGTGCCAGCAGCTTGCACAGGGAGTACACCTTC. Amino acids: CASSLHREYTF.

V gene TRBV7-8 combines with J gene TRBJ2-3; 9 nucleotides match TRBD2. CDR3 length: 18 residues. V lost 5 bases, J lost 0 bases, and 12 bases stayed unmatched. CDR1 and CDR2 (germline): SGHVS, FQNEAQ. The CDR3 DNA is TGTGCCAGCAGCCCTGCGAGACTAGCGGAGACTAGCACAGATACGCAGTATTTT. Amino acid sequence: CASSPARLAETSTDTQYF.

The rearrangement links TRBV6-5 to TRBJ1-1, with unresolved D. Germline V gene lookup returns CDR1 MNHEY and CDR2 SVGAGI. Trimming took off 0 bases at V and 5 bases at J, with 10 bases between the two ends. There are 14 residues in the CDR3. CDR3 in amino acids: CASSYSILNTEAFF. In DNA form, the CDR3 reads TGTGCCAGCAGTTACTCGATCCTAAATACTGAAGCTTTCTTT.

V is TRBV18 and J is TRBJ2-5, with a tentative D call TRBD1 (6 bases). The CDR3 length is 15 residues. CDR1 is KGHSH, CDR2 LQKENI, per germline. V gave up 0 bases and J gave up 4 bases, with 12 bases separating them. This CDR3 is CASSPPGQRRETQYF. Here the CDR3 DNA reads TGTGCCAGCTCACCACCGGGACAAAGGAGAGAGACCCAGTACTTC.

The chain employs TRBV28 and TRBJ2-5; TRBD2 aligns across 8 bases. With V trimmed by 4 bases and J by 5 bases, 9 bases remained unmatched. This CDR3 has 15 amino acids. The germline V gene has CDR1 MDHEN and CDR2 SYDVKM. The CDR3 sequence is CASSSSGLAKETQYF. The CDR3 DNA reads TGTGCCAGCAGTTCTTCCGGACTAGCTAAGGAGACCCAGTACTTC. Combining the CDR3 with reference TRBV28 and TRBJ2-5 gives the whole variable domain DVKVTQSSRYLVKRTGEKVFLECVQDMDHENMFWYRQDPGLGLRLIYFSYDVKMKEKGDIPEGYSVSREKKERFSLILESASTNQTSMYLCASSSSGLAKETQYFGPGTRLLVL.

This clone was recorded once. The chain uses TRBV2 and TRBJ2-1; TRBD1 is a possible D gene (5 bases). Trimming took 1 base from V and 4 from J, leaving 14 bases between them. Germline lookup yields CDR1 SNHLY and CDR2 FYNNEI. There are 16 residues in the CDR3. The CDR3 spells CASSEERGWSYNEQFF. CDR3 DNA: TGTGCCAGCAGTGAAGAAAGGGGATGGAGTTACAATGAGCAGTTCTTC.

The rearrangement joins TRBV6-1 to TRBJ2-5, with D maybe TRBD2 (5 bases). CDR1 is MNHNS and CDR2 is SASEGT in the germline V gene. With 8 bases removed from V and 0 bases from J, the gap between germline ends came to 10 bases. The CDR3 has 13 residues. CDR3 DNA sequence: TGTGCCAGCGTGTTCGGGAACCAAGAGACCCAGTACTTC. Its translation is CASVFGNQETQYF.

The chain recombines TRBV5-4 with TRBJ1-1; D is perhaps TRBD1 (5 bases). The CDR3 loop spans 15 amino acids. Trimming cost V 4 bases and J 2 bases, with 15 bases left between them. Germline V gene data show CDR1 as SGHNT and CDR2 as YYREEE (reference sequence). CDR3 sequence (DNA): TGTGCCAGCAGCGAGGGACTCAGGGATAACACTGAAGCTTTCTTT. Its translation is CASSEGLRDNTEAFF.

Details on this clone: This sample also contains other DNA sequences that code for the same CDR3. This chain connects TRBV30 to TRBJ2-7; D gene ambiguous. V was pared by 0 bases and J by 2 bases, with 8 bases between. In germline, CDR1 is GTSNPN, CDR2 SVGIG (reference sequence). CDR3 length: 13 amino acids. CDR3 protein: CAWSVGETYEQYF. For the CDR3, the DNA is TGTGCCTGGAGTGTTGGTGAGACCTACGAGCAGTACTTC.

This clone was observed once. The chain is built from TRBV9 and TRBJ1-1; D gene unclear. This CDR3 has 15 amino acids. V gave up 0 bases and J gave up 0 bases, with 9 bases separating them. Germline assignment: CDR1 SGDLS and CDR2 YYNGEE. The CDR3 sequence is CASSVVYGLNTEAFF. Here the CDR3 DNA reads TGTGCCAGCAGCGTAGTGTACGGACTGAACACTGAAGCTTTCTTT.

The chain uses TRBV11-1 and TRBJ1-2; TRBD1 agrees at 7 bases. The CDR3 length is 14 residues. The germline V gene has CDR1 SGHAT and CDR2 FQDESV (reference sequence). V gave up 6 bases and J gave up 4 bases; unmatched junction bases: 8. Written as DNA, the CDR3 is TGTGCCAGCAGTAAAAACGGGACAGCCTATGGCTACACCTTC. Amino acids: CASSKNGTAYGYTF.

Turning to this clone: Other DNA sequences in the same sample also yield this CDR3. This chain joins TRBV7-2 and TRBJ2-1, with D possibly being TRBD1 (5 bases). The CDR3 sequence is 15 residues long. Per germline, CDR1 SGHTA and CDR2 FQGNSA. Trimming cost V 0 bases and J 2 bases, with 8 bases left between them. The CDR3 sequence: CASSLAGATYNEQFF. In DNA form, the CDR3 reads TGTGCCAGCAGCTTAGCAGGGGCCACCTACAATGAGCAGTTCTTC.

The rearrangement links TRBV7-2 to TRBJ2-6; 8 bases are a match to TRBD1. V lost 11 bases and J lost 2; bases outside the gene matches: 5. The CDR3 contains 14 residues. CDR1 is SGHTA, CDR2 FQGNSA, per germline. This chain's CDR3 is CAEDRGAGANVLTF. DNA of the CDR3: TGTGCCGAAGACAGGGGAGCTGGGGCCAACGTCCTGACTTTC.

The chain couples TRBV6-1 to TRBJ1-2; no clear D gene. This CDR3 region has 13 residues. V was cut by 6 bases and J by 2 bases, with 10 bases left in between. Germline V lookup: CDR1 MNHNS, CDR2 SASEGT. The CDR3 DNA is TGTGCCAGCAGACACCGGGAGAACTATGGCTACACCTTC. Its protein product is CASRHRENYGYTF.

This clone was seen once. The V gene is TRBV28, the J gene TRBJ2-7; D call uncertain. Trimming removed 6 bases at V and 0 bases at J, with 9 bases between. The CDR3 sequence is 13 residues long. In germline, CDR1 is MDHEN, CDR2 SYDVKM. The CDR3 DNA follows: TGTGCCAGCAGCTTCGTAAACTCCTACGAGCAGTACTTC. It yields the protein CASSFVNSYEQYF.

This rearrangement joins TRBV28 to TRBJ2-3, with 8 bases identical to TRBD1. Germline CDR1 reads MDHEN; CDR2 reads SYDVKM. After removal of 7 bases from V and 2 bases from J, the junction contained 8 bases not matched to a gene. This CDR3 region has 15 residues. The CDR3 nucleotides are TGTGCCAGCACCAACCCGGGACAGGACACAGATACGCAGTATTTT. Protein product: CASTNPGQDTDTQYF.

CDR3 sequence: CASTFGPGQDNNEQFF. The CDR3 DNA reads as TGCGCCAGCACCTTTGGGCCGGGACAGGACAACAATGAGCAGTTCTTC. The chain links TRBV5-1 to TRBJ2-1; 8 bases fit TRBD1. CDR1 and CDR2 from the germline V gene are SGHRS and YFSETQ. V lost 6 bases to trimming and J lost 5 bases; unmatched junction nucleotides: 13. There are 16 residues in the CDR3.

This chain links TRBV5-1 with TRBJ1-1; maybe TRBD1 (5 bases). The CDR3 sequence is 16 residues long. Germline V lookup: CDR1 SGHRS, CDR2 YFSETQ. V was pared by 0 bases and J by 6 bases, with 18 bases between. Here the CDR3 reads CASSLEAVLTGAEAFF. Here the CDR3 DNA reads TGCGCCAGCAGCTTGGAGGCGGTCCTCACGGGGGCTGAAGCTTTCTTT.

J is TRBJ1-1 and V is TRBV11-3; perhaps TRBD1 as D (5 bases). The CDR3 length is 16 residues. V gave up 1 base and J gave up 2 bases, with 14 bases separating them. The germline V gene encodes CDR1 SGHNT and CDR2 YENEEA. The CDR3 here is CASSLGVGAANTEAFF. CDR3 bases: TGTGCCAGCAGCTTAGGGGTCGGGGCAGCTAACACTGAAGCTTTCTTT.